One sample yielded the 25 T cell receptor beta chains listed below, sequenced in a study of response to subunit inactivated influenza vaccine. TCRdb processed the RT-PCR reads anew with MiXCR; each CDR3 protein has one entry. The sample lists about 520,000 distinct CDR3 sequences; 6% to 9% were seen once. Sequenced material: PBMCs from blood, taken roughly 24 months after vaccination. All receptors come from a man aged 45 to 70 who received an inactivated influenza vaccine.

V and J are TRBV28 and TRBJ1-1; D ambiguous. The germline V gene has CDR1 MDHEN and CDR2 SYDVKM. The CDR3 is made up of 14 amino acids. Between the trimmed V and J ends, which lost 4 bases and 11 bases, there was a span of 20 bases. The CDR3 region has the DNA TGTGCCAGCAGTTCCCGGCAGGACCCGACTGTGGCTTTCTTT. This translates into CASSSRQDPTVAFF.

The chain couples TRBV12-3 or TRBV12-4 to TRBJ1-2; D gene ambiguous. The CDR3 sequence is 14 residues long. Trimming took 1 base from V and 4 from J, leaving 10 bases between them. For the CDR3, the DNA is TGTGCCAGCAGTTTAGTTCGGGGTACCTATGGCTACACCTTC. This translates into CASSLVRGTYGYTF.

Only a few counts were recorded for this clonotype. The rearrangement joins TRBV7-2 to TRBJ1-1, with TRBD1 identical over 8 bases. This CDR3 spans 15 amino acids. Unmatched junction bases numbered 8, after V lost 5 bases and J lost 3 bases. Germline CDR1 reads SGHTA; CDR2 reads FQGNSA. In DNA form, the CDR3 reads TGTGCCAGCAGCAGAGCAGGGGGCGTATACACTGAAGCTTTCTTT. Amino acids: CASSRAGGVYTEAFF.

The chain carries TRBV4-3 and TRBJ2-7; TRBD2 matches at 8 bases. V trimming: 1 base; J trimming: 6 bases; junction bases outside the gene matches: 2. Germline CDR1 reads LGHNA; CDR2 reads YSLEER. The CDR3 totals 13 residues. The CDR3 region is CASSQVSGGEQYF. CDR3 in DNA: TGCGCCAGCAGCCAAGTGAGCGGGGGCGAGCAGTACTTC.

This clonotype was detected a few times. This likely comes from a read error, as the CDR3 has no conserved phenylalanine or tryptophan at its end. The DNA is left out, because the CDR3 cannot be placed on it with certainty; the CDR3 is given as TCRdb lists it. The gene calls are TRBV18 and TRBJ2-1; the table assigns TRBD1, which was not confirmed against the DNA. Both ends counted, the CDR3 spans 15 residues. The germline V gene encodes CDR1 KGHSH and CDR2 LQKENI. CDR3 region: CASSPATLDRVFSTL.

This clonotype was observed a handful of times. In DNA, the CDR3 is TGCGCCAGCAGCCTGGGACACCGCACAGATACGCAGTATTTT. Translated, it gives CASSLGHRTDTQYF. The chain has TRBV4-3 and TRBJ2-3; TRBD1 is a possible D gene (6 bases). The CDR3 consists of 14 residues. Germline CDR1 is LGHNA and CDR2 is YSLEER. The V end lost 4 bases, the J end lost 1 base, and 9 bases lay between the germline ends.

Remarks on this clonotype: Being one base from a much bigger clone, this may be a read error. This chain links TRBV2 with TRBJ2-3, with a tentative D call TRBD2 (6 bases). Germline values: CDR1 SNHLY, CDR2 FYNNEI. With 5 bases removed from V and 6 bases from J, the gap between germline ends came to 18 bases. CDR3 length: 15 residues. The CDR3: CASSRLEGGSDTQYF. In nucleotides, the CDR3 is TGTGCCAGCAGTAGACTAGAGGGAGGTTCGGATACGCAGTATTTT.

This clonotype has just a few counts. V gene TRBV12-3 or TRBV12-4 combines with J gene TRBJ2-1; 8 bases align to TRBD1. This CDR3 spans 15 amino acids. Trimming cost V 6 bases and J 4 bases; bases outside gene matches: 8. CDR3: CASRPGQGVYNEQFF. Written as DNA, the CDR3 is TGTGCCAGCAGGCCAGGACAGGGAGTTTACAATGAGCAGTTCTTC.

This clonotype was seen more than once but under ten times. This CDR3 is CAISERQQLGMYF. The CDR3 DNA sequence: TGTGCCATCAGTGAGAGACAGCAGTTGGGCATGTACTTC. The V and J genes are TRBV10-3 and TRBJ2-7, with D perhaps TRBD1 (5 bases). CDR1 is ENHRY, CDR2 SYGVKD, per germline. Trimming stripped 2 bases from V and 12 bases from J, with 17 bases between. This CDR3 spans 13 amino acids.

This chain links TRBV29-1 with TRBJ1-5; D is possibly TRBD1 (6 bases). Trimming removed 7 bases from V and 0 bases from J, with 13 bases in between. This CDR3 has 14 amino acids. CDR1 and CDR2 from the germline V gene are SQVTM and ANQGSEA. The CDR3 loop is CSAADRSSNQPQHF. DNA of the CDR3: TGCAGCGCCGCTGACAGGTCTAGCAATCAGCCCCAGCATTTT.

This sequence joins TRBV20-1 and TRBJ1-5; D unclear. V dropped 3 bases and J dropped 0 bases, with 9 bases sitting between them. Germline lookup yields CDR1 DFQATT and CDR2 SNEGSKA (reference sequence). The CDR3 length is 14 residues. CDR3 DNA sequence: TGCAGTGCTAGGAATATGGATAGCAATCAGCCCCAGCATTTT. Amino acids: CSARNMDSNQPQHF.

This clonotype was recorded many times. The chain couples TRBV20-1 to TRBJ2-5; D remains unclear. The CDR3 runs 10 residues. Trimming left V 6 bases short and J 2 bases short, with 4 bases between. Germline V gene data show CDR1 as DFQATT and CDR2 as SNEGSKA (reference sequence). CDR3 nucleotide sequence: TGCAGTGCAGCACAAGAGACCCAGTACTTC. Residues: CSAAQETQYF.

This clonotype was picked up a small number of times. This chain links TRBV4-2 with TRBJ2-3; 7 bases match TRBD2. Germline CDR1 is LGHNA and CDR2 is YNFKEQ. The CDR3 is 15 amino acids. The ends lost 2 bases at V and 3 bases at J; junction bases unmatched: 5. CDR3 sequence reads: CASSQIDGGTDTQYF. In nucleotides, the CDR3 is TGTGCCAGCAGCCAAATCGACGGGGGGACAGATACGCAGTATTTT.

This clonotype was recorded a few times. This chain's CDR3 is CSARGGQGATEAFF. In DNA form, the CDR3 reads TGCAGTGCTAGAGGCGGACAGGGGGCCACTGAAGCTTTCTTT. The chain employs TRBV20-1 and TRBJ1-1; 11 bases align to TRBD1. Unmatched junction bases numbered 2, after V lost 1 base and J lost 4 bases. Germline V gene lookup returns CDR1 DFQATT and CDR2 SNEGSKA (reference sequence). There are 14 residues in the CDR3.

This clonotype appeared a few times. The chain joins TRBV7-3 to TRBJ1-1; D unclear. Deletions cut 5 bases from V and 5 bases from J, with 12 bases between. CDR3 length equals 13 residues. Germline assignment: CDR1 SGHTA and CDR2 FQGTGA. Written as DNA, the CDR3 is TGTGCCAGCAGCCCTACAAAGGAGACTGAAGCTTTCTTT. This codes for CASSPTKETEAFF.

This clonotype was counted many times. V and J are TRBV24-1 and TRBJ2-7; TRBD1 might be the D (5 bases). The CDR3 has 14 residues. V was clipped by 5 bases and J by 0 bases, with 10 bases between them. CDR1 KGHDR and CDR2 SFDVKD come from the germline V gene. The DNA for the CDR3 is TGTGCCACCAGTGGTGGGGCCAACTCCTACGAGCAGTACTTC. Translation gives CATSGGANSYEQYF.

Here the CDR3 reads CASSRGTSPLHF. The CDR3 nucleotides read TGTGCCAGCAGCCGGGGGACTTCACCCCTCCACTTT. The chain uses TRBV3-1 and TRBJ1-6, with D possibly matching TRBD1 (5 bases). The germline V gene encodes CDR1 LGHDT and CDR2 YNNKEL (reference sequence). Trimming stripped 4 bases from V and 9 bases from J, with 7 bases between. This CDR3 has 12 amino acids.

The J gene is TRBJ2-7, the V gene TRBV27; the D gene could be TRBD1 or TRBD2 (5 bases each). The germline V and J ends were trimmed by 1 base and 5 bases, with 12 bases remaining between them. This CDR3 is 14 amino acids long. CDR1 is MNHEY and CDR2 is SMNVEV in the germline V gene (reference sequence). Written as DNA, the CDR3 is TGTGCCAGCAGTTTATTTGGGACGATAGACGAGCAGTACTTC. Protein: CASSLFGTIDEQYF.

This clonotype was recorded many times. This chain joins TRBV5-1 and TRBJ2-5; D is unresolved. Trimming removed 0 bases from V and 2 bases from J, with 14 bases in between. Germline V gene data show CDR1 as SGHRS and CDR2 as YFSETQ. This CDR3 has 16 residues. The CDR3 DNA reads TGCGCCAGCAGCTTGGTGAGGTTGCGAACACAAGAGACCCAGTACTTC. The encoded protein is CASSLVRLRTQETQYF.

This clonotype appeared many times. The rearrangement uses TRBV5-6 and TRBJ1-1, with D possibly being TRBD1 (6 bases). The CDR3 consists of 16 residues. Trimming took off 1 base at V and 1 base at J, with 14 bases between the two ends. The germline V gene encodes CDR1 SGHDT and CDR2 YYEEEE. CDR3 region: CASSLRTWGANTEAFF. CDR3 in DNA: TGTGCCAGCAGCTTGCGAACGTGGGGGGCGAACACTGAAGCTTTCTTT.

This clonotype showed up just a few times. The gene calls are TRBV24-1 and TRBJ2-7; D not resolved. V dropped 4 bases and J dropped 3 bases, with 9 bases sitting between them. The CDR3 extends over 13 amino acids. Germline V gene lookup returns CDR1 KGHDR and CDR2 SFDVKD. The CDR3 sequence: CATSESNSYEQYF. DNA of the CDR3: TGTGCCACCAGTGAAAGCAACAGCTACGAGCAGTACTTC.

This clonotype was detected a few times. The chain carries TRBV28 and TRBJ2-1, with D perhaps matching TRBD1 (7 bases). The CDR3 has 15 residues. From germline, CDR1 is MDHEN and CDR2 SYDVKM. Deletions cut 6 bases from V and 4 bases from J, with 16 bases between. For the CDR3, the DNA is TGTGCCAGCAGGCCCCTCAGGGGGACTTACAATGAGCAGTTCTTC. Protein product: CASRPLRGTYNEQFF. Full variable domain (remainder filled in from reference TRBV28 and TRBJ2-1): DVKVTQSSRYLVKRTGEKVFLECVQDMDHENMFWYRQDPGLGLRLIYFSYDVKMKEKGDIPEGYSVSREKKERFSLILESASTNQTSMYLCASRPLRGTYNEQFFGPGTRLTVL.

This clonotype was observed a few times. This chain uses TRBV20-1 with TRBJ2-7; 10 nucleotides line up with TRBD2. Trimming at V came to 0 bases and at J to 3 bases, leaving 5 bases not matched to a gene. The CDR3 consists of 15 residues. Germline CDR1 DFQATT, CDR2 SNEGSKA (reference sequence). CDR3 sequence: CSAREASGGLYEQYF. The DNA for the CDR3 is TGCAGTGCTAGAGAAGCTAGCGGGGGTCTCTACGAGCAGTACTTC.

Ten or more counts support this clonotype. This rearrangement joins TRBV5-1 to TRBJ2-1; 8 bases line up with TRBD1. The CDR3 has 17 residues. With 2 bases clipped from V and 8 bases from J, the junction kept 15 bases outside the gene matches. CDR1 is SGHRS and CDR2 is YFSETQ in the germline V gene. The CDR3 region is CASSLLPGGATTDEQFF. The CDR3 nucleotides read TGCGCCAGCAGCTTACTTCCAGGGGGCGCAACGACGGATGAGCAGTTCTTC.

The chain is built from TRBV20-1 and TRBJ2-7; possibly TRBD1 or TRBD2 for D (5 bases each). This CDR3 is built from 14 residues. Trimming cost V 0 bases and J 5 bases, with 14 bases left between them. From germline, CDR1 is DFQATT and CDR2 SNEGSKA (reference sequence). Written as DNA, the CDR3 is TGCAGTGCTAGAGACGGGGCTCTTGGAAACGAGCAGTACTTC. It translates to CSARDGALGNEQYF.